This entry concerns a single TCR beta chain. Its antigen is undetermined. The sample belongs to a study of blood T cells in healthy people across ages. Study as a whole: Every two T cells gave about one barcoded beta molecule via template switching.

Findings and limits, study-wide: More naive CD4+ cells and higher diversity marked long-lived donors relative to aged donors. Roughly linear declines in TCR beta diversity per million T cells occurred with age.

A J-beta primer mix and a sample-barcoded 5' primer were used in a second PCR of roughly 7 to 12 cycles. Per sample, CDR3-containing paired-end reads numbered at least 2.5 million. One entry per CDR3 protein results from TCRdb running MiXCR on the 5' RACE reads. The repertoire includes 590,000 or so distinct CDR3 sequences, approximately 30% of them detected once, and 15% to 19% sits in the top ten. Germline V gene data show CDR1 as SGHRS and CDR2 as YFSETQ. CDR3 length equals 14 residues. This clonotype was obtained from an elderly woman in good health. Sequencing was carried out using blood. The chain joins TRBV5-1 to TRBJ2-7; TRBD1 matches 9 bases. The J call may be incorrect, as the DNA end agrees better with TRBJ2-5. Here the CDR3 reads CASSTGQGWETQYF. The CDR3 bases are TGCGCCAGCAGCACTGGACAGGGGTGGGAGACCCAGTACTTC.